These 8 T cell receptor beta chains came from one sample sequenced in a study of T-cell memory formation after mild COVID-19. One entry per CDR3 protein results from TCRdb running MiXCR on the 5' RACE reads. The repertoire holds 350,000 to 500,000 distinct CDR3 sequences, with around 17% as singletons. The material sequenced was PBMCs or a T cell subset sorted from them (not recorded which). These TCRs come from a young man who had mild COVID-19 (a few samples of this study predate the infection). Cell type and time point are not known.

This clonotype occurred many times. The rearrangement joins TRBV5-1 to TRBJ2-1; D unresolved. This CDR3 has 14 residues. With 1 base removed from V and 3 bases from J, the gap between germline ends came to 8 bases. Germline loops: CDR1 SGHRS, CDR2 YFSETQ. This CDR3 reads CASSLHGNYNEQFF. CDR3 bases: TGCGCCAGCAGCTTGCATGGGAACTACAATGAGCAGTTCTTC.

This clonotype was observed a handful of times. The CDR3 here is CASSLGPGGPGGGELFF. In DNA, the CDR3 is TGTGCCAGCAGCTTGGGCCCGGGGGGGCCCGGCGGCGGGGAGCTGTTTTTT. The gene calls are TRBV5-6 and TRBJ2-2; the match to TRBD2 covers 8 bases. The CDR3 has 17 amino acids. Per the germline V gene, CDR1 is SGHDT and CDR2 is YYEEEE. With V trimmed by 0 bases and J by 7 bases, 11 bases remained unmatched.

This clonotype appeared a few times. The V call is TRBV5-5, the J call TRBJ1-1; D is possibly TRBD1 (6 bases). The V end was cut by 0 bases, the J end by 6 bases, with 21 bases between. Germline assignment: CDR1 SGHKS and CDR2 YYEKEE (reference sequence). This CDR3 is 17 amino acids long. CDR3 in DNA: TGTGCCAGCAGCTTGGCCGGATTCGGTTCAGGGGTGGCTGAAGCTTTCTTT. Translated: CASSLAGFGSGVAEAFF.

The table lists this clonotype with a few counts. This chain uses TRBV3-1 with TRBJ2-7, with TRBD1 identical over 11 bases. The CDR3 has 15 amino acids. J was trimmed by 4 bases and V by 4 bases; bases with no gene match: 6. CDR1 LGHDT and CDR2 YNNKEL come from the germline V gene (reference sequence). DNA for the CDR3: TGTGCCAGCAGCCCGGACAGGGGGCGTATGTACGAGCAGTACTTC. Encoded protein: CASSPDRGRMYEQYF.

This clonotype was counted only a few times. The chain employs TRBV7-2 and TRBJ2-3; D gene unclear. V dropped 1 base and J dropped 4 bases, with 12 bases sitting between them. Germline values: CDR1 SGHTA, CDR2 FQGNSA. This CDR3 contains 15 residues. CDR3 amino acids: CASSLGVLAADTQYF. Here the CDR3 DNA reads TGTGCCAGCAGCTTAGGGGTTTTAGCCGCAGATACGCAGTATTTT.

The chain has TRBV5-1 and TRBJ2-1; D unclear. The V and J ends lost 4 bases and 0 bases respectively, with 8 bases between them. The germline gives CDR1 SGHRS, CDR2 YFSETQ. The CDR3 consists of 14 residues. The CDR3 nucleotides read TGCGCCAGCAGCCCAGAAATCTCCTACAATGAGCAGTTCTTC. Translating gives CASSPEISYNEQFF.

This clonotype was found a few times. The chain uses TRBV12-3 or TRBV12-4 and TRBJ2-3; 10 bases are shared with TRBD1. This CDR3 contains 17 residues. V lost 3 bases and J lost 4; bases outside the gene matches: 10. The CDR3 reads CASSFRGQGMRADTQYF. CDR3 DNA sequence: TGTGCCAGCAGTTTCAGGGGACAGGGGATGAGGGCAGATACGCAGTATTTT.

J is TRBJ2-2 and V is TRBV27; D assignment may be TRBD1 or TRBD2 (5 bases each). This CDR3 is built from 17 residues. The germline CDR1 and CDR2 sequences are MNHEY and SMNVEV (reference sequence). V lost 0 bases and J 1 base, leaving 12 bases between the germline ends. The CDR3 loop reads CASSLSYGAKNTGELFF. In DNA form, the CDR3 reads TGTGCCAGCAGTTTATCGTACGGGGCGAAGAACACCGGGGAGCTGTTTTTT.